This T cell receptor beta chain was retrieved from a study of blood T cells in healthy people across ages. The individuals who served as donors were healthy Caucasians living in Russia, aged roughly 6 to 100. In regard to this clonotype: Its antigen remains unidentified.

Study-wide results and caveats: Total diversity from one million sequenced T cells was likely underestimated. TCR beta diversity per million T cells fell roughly linearly with age. Both higher diversity and more naive CD4+ cells marked long-lived donors when set against aged donors.

For the second PCR, which ran for about 7 to 12 cycles, a sample-barcoded 5' primer and a J-beta primer mix were used. TCRdb re-derived calls from the 5' RACE reads in MiXCR, one entry per CDR3 protein. The sample has about 1,500,000 distinct CDR3 sequences; 25% to 30% are singletons. CDR3 length equals 14 residues. J gave up 3 bases and V 6 bases, and 5 bases lay outside the gene matches. Germline loops: CDR1 ENHRY, CDR2 SYGVKD. This receptor was obtained from a woman in her twenties or thirties in good health. What was sequenced was blood. The chain is built from TRBV10-3 and TRBJ2-7; 10 positions agree with TRBD2. For the CDR3, the DNA is TGTGCCATCAGCCACGTAGCGGGGGGCTACGAGCAGTACTTC. It yields the protein CAISHVAGGYEQYF.